A selection of T cell receptor beta chains follows, all from one sample in a study of OX40 agonist ivuxolimab in advanced cancers. TCRdb's copy holds only in-frame clones and misses some; the assay was immunoSEQ multiplex PCR. The table records about 130,000 clones, less than 95% of them present only once. The source was CD4+ or CD8+ T cells sorted from blood, collected in a trial of the OX40 agonist ivuxolimab. These receptors were collected from an adult with an advanced solid tumor such as melanoma, head and neck, liver or kidney cancer. The CDR3 runs from the conserved cysteine through the conserved F or W. A D gene is named only where the DNA matches it firmly. The size of a clone is reported for some rows only, either as once, few or many, or as a class for expanded clones.

j_gene: TRBJ2-7; v_gene: TRBV28; abundance: -; d_gene: TRBD1; CDR3aa: CASSPHSGGSYEQYF; CDR3nt: TGTGCCAGCAGTCCCCATTCAGGGGGTTCCTACGAGCAGTACTTC
j_gene: TRBJ2-5; v_gene: TRBV18; abundance: -; d_gene: -; CDR3aa: CASSPTTPLGQETQYF; CDR3nt: TGTGCCAGCTCGCCGACGACCCCCTTGGGACAAGAGACCCAGTACTTC
j_gene: TRBJ2-7; v_gene: TRBV23-1; abundance: once; d_gene: -; CDR3aa: CASSQKASPEQYF; CDR3nt: TGCGCCAGCAGTCAAAAGGCCAGTCCCGAGCAGTACTTC
j_gene: TRBJ1-1; v_gene: TRBV5-1; abundance: -; d_gene: -; CDR3aa: CASSFWTNMNTEAFF; CDR3nt: TGCGCCAGCAGCTTTTGGACAAACATGAACACTGAAGCTTTCTTT
j_gene: TRBJ1-1; v_gene: TRBV19; abundance: few; d_gene: TRBD1; CDR3aa: CASRQTGDTEAFF; CDR3nt: TGTGCCAGTAGGCAAACAGGGGACACTGAAGCTTTCTTT
j_gene: TRBJ1-5; v_gene: TRBV19; abundance: few; d_gene: TRBD1; CDR3aa: CASSIRTGDQPQHF; CDR3nt: TGTGCCAGTAGTATTAGGACAGGGGATCAGCCCCAGCATTTT
j_gene: TRBJ1-1; v_gene: TRBV28; abundance: -; d_gene: TRBD1; CDR3aa: CASSLWEAGGLNTEAFF; CDR3nt: TGTGCCAGCAGTTTATGGGAGGCAGGGGGTTTGAACACTGAAGCTTTCTTT
j_gene: TRBJ2-7; v_gene: TRBV7-2; abundance: -; d_gene: -; CDR3aa: CASSPRLGAEQYF; CDR3nt: TGTGCCAGCAGCCCGAGGCTTGGGGCCGAGCAGTACTTC
j_gene: TRBJ2-3; v_gene: TRBV7-7; abundance: -; d_gene: TRBD2; CDR3aa: CASSSGLAGSTDTQYF; CDR3nt: TGTGCTAGCAGCTCGGGACTAGCGGGGAGCACAGATACGCAGTATTTT
j_gene: TRBJ1-1; v_gene: TRBV11-2; abundance: -; d_gene: TRBD1; CDR3aa: CASSFTGGDTEAFF; CDR3nt: TGTGCCAGCAGCTTTACAGGGGGCGACACTGAAGCTTTCTTT
j_gene: TRBJ1-5; v_gene: TRBV28; abundance: -; d_gene: -; CDR3aa: CASSLIGGRSNQPQHF; CDR3nt: TGTGCCAGCAGTTTAATCGGGGGTCGGAGCAATCAGCCCCAGCATTTT
j_gene: TRBJ2-2; v_gene: TRBV9; abundance: -; d_gene: TRBD2; CDR3aa: CASSTNLAGVAGELFF; CDR3nt: TGTGCCAGCAGCACAAATCTAGCGGGAGTTGCCGGGGAGCTGTTTTTT
j_gene: TRBJ2-7; v_gene: TRBV10-3; abundance: -; d_gene: -; CDR3aa: CAIRRGEDRAYEQYF; CDR3nt: TGTGCCATCCGTCGGGGGGAAGACAGGGCCTACGAGCAGTACTTC
j_gene: TRBJ2-7; v_gene: TRBV5-1; abundance: -; d_gene: TRBD1; CDR3aa: CASSWGQGAWEQYF; CDR3nt: TGCGCCAGCAGCTGGGGACAGGGGGCATGGGAGCAGTACTTC
j_gene: TRBJ2-6; v_gene: TRBV7-2; abundance: -; d_gene: -; CDR3aa: CASSPGPGANVLTF; CDR3nt: TGTGCCAGCAGCCCCGGGCCCGGGGCCAACGTCCTGACTTTC
j_gene: TRBJ2-7; v_gene: TRBV28; abundance: -; d_gene: -; CDR3aa: CASNKLGYEQYF; CDR3nt: TGTGCCAGCAATAAACTAGGTTACGAGCAGTACTTC
j_gene: TRBJ2-3; v_gene: TRBV5-1; abundance: -; d_gene: TRBD2; CDR3aa: CASSNLAGGGDTQYF; CDR3nt: TGCGCCAGCAGCAACCTAGCGGGTGGAGGAGATACGCAGTATTTT
j_gene: TRBJ2-7; v_gene: TRBV5-1; abundance: -; d_gene: TRBD1; CDR3aa: CASSLDGQGQYEQYF; CDR3nt: TGCGCCAGCAGCTTGGACGGGCAGGGACAGTACGAGCAGTACTTC
j_gene: TRBJ2-7; v_gene: TRBV6-5; abundance: -; d_gene: TRBD1; CDR3aa: CASSARDRGSYEQYF; CDR3nt: TGTGCCAGCAGTGCTCGGGACAGGGGGTCCTACGAGCAGTACTTC
j_gene: TRBJ2-1; v_gene: TRBV4-3; abundance: once; d_gene: -; CDR3aa: CASSQARFSPEQFF; CDR3nt: TGCGCCAGCAGCCAAGCACGTTTTTCGCCTGAGCAGTTCTTC
j_gene: TRBJ1-1; v_gene: TRBV7-3; abundance: -; d_gene: -; CDR3aa: CASSPGGETEAFF; CDR3nt: TGTGCCAGCAGCCCCGGGGGGGAGACTGAAGCTTTCTTT
j_gene: TRBJ2-1; v_gene: TRBV28; abundance: -; d_gene: TRBD1; CDR3aa: CASRSGGTGGNEQFF; CDR3nt: TGTGCCAGCAGGTCCGGAGGGACAGGGGGCAATGAGCAGTTCTTC
j_gene: TRBJ2-2; v_gene: TRBV7-3; abundance: -; d_gene: -; CDR3aa: CASSLLGLAGELFF; CDR3nt: TGTGCCAGCAGCTTACTTGGATTGGCCGGGGAGCTGTTTTTT
j_gene: TRBJ1-5; v_gene: TRBV30; abundance: -; d_gene: -; CDR3aa: CAWSVDARSGQPQHF; CDR3nt: TGTGCCTGGAGTGTAGACGCCCGGTCCGGTCAGCCCCAGCATTTT
j_gene: TRBJ1-3; v_gene: TRBV7-9; abundance: once; d_gene: -; CDR3aa: CASSPSGGAPGNTIYF; CDR3nt: TGTGCCAGCAGCCCTTCGGGGGGGGCTCCCGGAAACACCATATATTTT
j_gene: TRBJ1-1; v_gene: TRBV30; abundance: few; d_gene: TRBD1; CDR3aa: CAWSRQGGTEAFF; CDR3nt: TGTGCCTGGAGTAGGCAGGGGGGCACTGAAGCTTTCTTT
j_gene: TRBJ2-7; v_gene: TRBV5-6; abundance: -; d_gene: -; CDR3aa: CASSAPAVLGTYPYEQYF; CDR3nt: TGTGCCAGCAGCGCCCCGGCGGTCCTTGGGACTTACCCCTACGAGCAGTACTTC
j_gene: TRBJ2-1; v_gene: TRBV5-1; abundance: -; d_gene: -; CDR3aa: CASSLEEQYNEQFF; CDR3nt: TGCGCCAGCAGCTTGGAGGAGCAGTACAATGAGCAGTTCTTC
j_gene: TRBJ1-3; v_gene: TRBV9; abundance: -; d_gene: -; CDR3aa: CASSAGGTGNTIYF; CDR3nt: TGTGCCAGCAGCGCAGGAGGAACTGGAAACACCATATATTTT
j_gene: TRBJ2-7; v_gene: TRBV4-1; abundance: -; d_gene: -; CDR3aa: CASSQVSQRAPLGYEQYF; CDR3nt: TGCGCCAGCAGCCAAGTGAGCCAGCGGGCGCCCCTAGGGTACGAGCAGTACTTC
j_gene: TRBJ2-7; v_gene: TRBV28; abundance: -; d_gene: -; CDR3aa: CASTMRTRYEQYF; CDR3nt: TGTGCCAGTACTATGCGGACCCGCTACGAGCAGTACTTC
j_gene: TRBJ1-5; v_gene: TRBV6-4; abundance: -; d_gene: TRBD1; CDR3aa: CASTWGGDRGNQPQHF; CDR3nt: TGTGCCAGCACCTGGGGGGGGGACAGGGGCAATCAGCCCCAGCATTTT
j_gene: TRBJ2-1; v_gene: TRBV4-2; abundance: -; d_gene: TRBD2; CDR3aa: CASSQDVTSGRRNEQFF; CDR3nt: TGTGCCAGCAGCCAAGATGTAACTAGCGGGAGGAGGAATGAGCAGTTCTTC
j_gene: TRBJ2-3; v_gene: TRBV4-3; abundance: -; d_gene: TRBD2; CDR3aa: CASSQEPAGGPPDTQYF; CDR3nt: TGCGCCAGCAGCCAAGAACCAGCGGGAGGGCCTCCAGATACGCAGTATTTT
j_gene: TRBJ2-7; v_gene: TRBV15; abundance: -; d_gene: -; CDR3aa: CATSRDKGGRGYYEQYF; CDR3nt: TGTGCCACCAGCAGAGATAAGGGTGGGCGAGGCTACTACGAGCAGTACTTC
j_gene: TRBJ2-2; v_gene: TRBV19; abundance: -; d_gene: TRBD2; CDR3aa: CASRHSGRPNTGELFF; CDR3nt: TGTGCCAGTAGGCATAGCGGGAGGCCTAACACCGGGGAGCTGTTTTTT
j_gene: TRBJ2-2; v_gene: TRBV28; abundance: -; d_gene: TRBD2; CDR3aa: CASSSRLAEKNTGELFF; CDR3nt: TGTGCCAGCAGCTCCCGACTAGCGGAGAAGAACACCGGGGAGCTGTTTTTT
j_gene: TRBJ1-5; v_gene: TRBV5-4; abundance: once; d_gene: -; CDR3aa: CASNLWGEQPQHF; CDR3nt: TGTGCCAGCAACCTCTGGGGGGAACAGCCCCAGCATTTT
j_gene: TRBJ1-6; v_gene: TRBV27; abundance: -; d_gene: TRBD1; CDR3aa: CASSPQGGYSPLHF; CDR3nt: TGTGCCAGCAGCCCACAGGGGGGATATTCACCCCTCCACTTT
j_gene: TRBJ1-1; v_gene: TRBV11-1; abundance: -; d_gene: TRBD1; CDR3aa: CASSPGTVRFEAFF; CDR3nt: TGTGCCAGCAGCCCAGGGACAGTCCGATTTGAAGCTTTCTTT
j_gene: TRBJ1-1; v_gene: TRBV10-1; abundance: -; d_gene: -; CDR3aa: CASSEGTAANTEAFF; CDR3nt: TGCGCCAGCAGTGAGGGGACGGCAGCCAACACTGAAGCTTTCTTT
j_gene: TRBJ2-7; v_gene: TRBV5-4; abundance: -; d_gene: -; CDR3aa: CASSPKNGNYEQYF; CDR3nt: TGTGCCAGCAGCCCCAAGAACGGCAACTACGAGCAGTACTTC
j_gene: TRBJ2-3; v_gene: TRBV11-2; abundance: -; d_gene: TRBD2; CDR3aa: CASSLVLAGPTDTQYF; CDR3nt: TGTGCCAGCAGCTTAGTCCTAGCGGGACCCACAGATACGCAGTATTTT
j_gene: TRBJ1-4; v_gene: TRBV2; abundance: -; d_gene: TRBD1; CDR3aa: CAWATGRNEKLFF; CDR3nt: TGTGCCTGGGCGACAGGGCGGAATGAAAAACTGTTTTTT
j_gene: TRBJ2-3; v_gene: TRBV2; abundance: once; d_gene: TRBD2; CDR3aa: CAIPGLVADTQYF; CDR3nt: TGTGCCATCCCGGGACTAGTCGCTGATACGCAGTATTTT
j_gene: TRBJ2-2; v_gene: TRBV7-2; abundance: -; d_gene: -; CDR3aa: CASLVGVTGELFF; CDR3nt: TGTGCCAGCCTAGTGGGGGTCACCGGGGAGCTGTTTTTT
j_gene: TRBJ2-7; v_gene: TRBV14; abundance: -; d_gene: -; CDR3aa: CASSQSGHRGPSSYEQYF; CDR3nt: TGTGCCAGCAGCCAATCGGGACACCGAGGGCCGAGCTCCTACGAGCAGTACTTC
j_gene: TRBJ2-3; v_gene: TRBV27; abundance: -; d_gene: -; CDR3aa: CASSPLSPTDTQYF; CDR3nt: TGTGCCAGCAGTCCCCTCTCCCCCACAGATACGCAGTATTTT